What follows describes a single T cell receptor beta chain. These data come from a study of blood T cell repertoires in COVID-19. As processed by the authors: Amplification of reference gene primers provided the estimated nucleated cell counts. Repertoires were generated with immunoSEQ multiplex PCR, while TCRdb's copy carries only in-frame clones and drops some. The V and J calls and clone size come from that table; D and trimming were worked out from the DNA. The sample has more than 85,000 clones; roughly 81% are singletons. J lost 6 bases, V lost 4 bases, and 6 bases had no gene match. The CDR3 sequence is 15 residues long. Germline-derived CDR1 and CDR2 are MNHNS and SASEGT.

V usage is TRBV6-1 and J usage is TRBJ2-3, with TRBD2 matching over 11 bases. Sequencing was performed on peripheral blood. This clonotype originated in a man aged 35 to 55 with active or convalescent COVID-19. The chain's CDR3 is CASSVSGGAWDTQYF. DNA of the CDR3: TGTGCCAGCAGTGTTAGCGGGGGGGCATGGGATACGCAGTATTTT.